Each of the 23 T cell receptor beta chains below was sequenced from the same sample in a study of cytomegalovirus exposure and HLA in healthy donors. Researchers ran the PCR with 60 Vbeta and 13 Jbeta primers. The repertoire was sequenced with immunoSEQ multiplex PCR; TCRdb's copy has only in-frame clones and lacks some. In the table there are some 170,000 clones, 79% of which are singletons. The sequenced sample consisted of PBMCs. The receptors come from a man aged 35-49 years in good health and CMV-seronegative.

The V gene is TRBV7-9, the J gene TRBJ1-3; D remains ambiguous. The CDR3 loop spans 14 amino acids. The germline V gene encodes CDR1 SEHNR and CDR2 FQNEAQ (reference sequence). The V end lost 6 bases, the J end lost 1 base, and 10 bases lay between the germline ends. CDR3 sequence reads: CASRLPLSGNTIYF. In DNA form, the CDR3 reads TGTGCCAGCAGGCTGCCTCTATCTGGAAACACCATATATTTT.

Regarding this clone: One end of the junction is discordant with germline, which a read error may explain. The rearrangement joins TRBV5-8 to TRBJ2-4; D not certain. The CDR3 is 14 amino acids. Germline CDR1 and CDR2: SGHTS and YDEGEE. CDR3: CASGSGTIQNSQYF. CDR3 nucleotides: TGTGCCAGCGGATCCGGAACGATTCAAAACAGTCAGTACTTC.

The rearrangement joins TRBV11-2 to TRBJ2-2; D call uncertain. Germline V gene sequence: CDR1 SGHAT, CDR2 FQNNGV. This CDR3 contains 13 residues. V gave up 1 base and J gave up 7 bases, with 7 bases separating them. The CDR3: CASSLVGSGELFF. The CDR3 DNA reads as TGTGCCAGCAGCTTAGTCGGTAGCGGGGAGCTGTTTTTT.

J is TRBJ1-1 and V is TRBV7-9; 7 bases are a match to TRBD1. The ends lost 8 bases at V and 1 base at J; junction bases unmatched: 10. Germline CDR1 reads SEHNR; CDR2 reads FQNEAQ (reference sequence). The CDR3 totals 15 residues. The chain's CDR3 is CASALSGQQNTEAFF. CDR3 DNA sequence: TGTGCCAGCGCCCTTTCGGGACAGCAGAACACTGAAGCTTTCTTT.

The genes are TRBV5-4 and TRBJ2-5; 9 bases map to TRBD2. The V gene's germline CDR1 is SGHNT and CDR2 YYREEE (reference sequence). The CDR3 spans 15 residues. V was pared by 4 bases and J by 3 bases, with 7 bases of the junction left unmatched. The CDR3 spells CASSPKAGGEETQYF. CDR3 nucleotides: TGTGCCAGCAGCCCCAAGGCGGGGGGGGAAGAGACCCAGTACTTC.

This clone appeared a single time. The chain has TRBV2 and TRBJ2-1, with a possible D match to TRBD2 (5 bases). Germline V gene lookup returns CDR1 SNHLY and CDR2 FYNNEI. The CDR3 length is 14 residues. V was clipped by 6 bases and J by 1 base, with 10 bases between them. The CDR3 DNA reads as TGTGCCAGCAGATCGGGGAGTTCCTACAATGAGCAGTTCTTC. Protein product: CASRSGSSYNEQFF.

The rearrangement uses TRBV7-8 and TRBJ2-7, with D maybe TRBD1 (6 bases). The CDR3 extends over 15 amino acids. V gave up 2 bases and J gave up 6 bases, with 17 bases separating them. Germline assignment: CDR1 SGHVS and CDR2 FQNEAQ. CDR3 bases: TGTGCCAGCAGCTTAATAGGTGGGGGCATCGGCGAGCAGTACTTC. Amino acids: CASSLIGGGIGEQYF.

The J gene is TRBJ2-3, the V gene TRBV11-2; possible D gene TRBD1, 5 bases. The CDR3 length is 13 residues. With 4 bases removed from V and 6 bases from J, the gap between germline ends came to 11 bases. CDR1 SGHAT and CDR2 FQNNGV come from the germline V gene. The CDR3 sequence: CASSSLGRDTQYF. The CDR3 DNA reads TGTGCCAGCAGCTCGTTGGGGCGGGATACGCAGTATTTT.

This clone was picked up a small number of times. The chain recombines TRBV11-1 with TRBJ2-7; D is uncertain. This CDR3 contains 14 residues. Trimming took 3 bases from V and 2 from J, leaving 11 bases between them. Germline V gene lookup returns CDR1 SGHAT and CDR2 FQDESV (reference sequence). The CDR3 is CASSLYSTTYEQYF. CDR3 DNA sequence: TGTGCCAGCAGCTTGTACAGCACCACCTACGAGCAGTACTTC.

The chain recombines TRBV10-1 with TRBJ2-7, with 10 bases aligning to TRBD2. V dropped 5 bases and J dropped 1; count of bases not matched to a gene: 14. The CDR3 is 18 residues long. CDR1 and CDR2 (germline): WNHNN, SYGVQD (reference sequence). The CDR3: CASSQRNGLAGVSYEQYF. The CDR3 DNA sequence: TGCGCCAGCAGTCAACGGAATGGGCTAGCGGGAGTATCCTACGAGCAGTACTTC.

The chain combines TRBV2 with TRBJ2-1; D may be TRBD2 (5 bases). Germline V gene sequence: CDR1 SNHLY, CDR2 FYNNEI. V was cut by 4 bases and J by 3 bases, with 7 bases left in between. The CDR3 sequence is 13 residues long. CDR3 loop: CASSGTGYNEQFF. The CDR3 DNA is TGTGCCAGCAGTGGGACTGGCTACAATGAGCAGTTCTTC.

The rearrangement links TRBV7-9 to TRBJ2-5; no definite D call. The V end lost 0 bases, the J end lost 2 bases, and 13 bases lay between the germline ends. This CDR3 is built from 16 residues. Germline assignment: CDR1 SEHNR and CDR2 FQNEAQ (reference sequence). Here the CDR3 reads CASSLASRSSQETQYF. CDR3 bases: TGTGCCAGCAGCTTAGCGTCTCGATCCAGTCAAGAGACCCAGTACTTC.

The chain uses TRBV6-1 and TRBJ2-5; TRBD2 matches at 12 bases. Per the germline V gene, CDR1 is MNHNS and CDR2 is SASEGT. The CDR3 is 14 residues long. V shed 5 bases, J shed 9 bases, and the junction held 7 bases outside the gene matches. In nucleotides, the CDR3 is TGTGCCAGCAGTACCCTAGCGGGAGGGGGGGCCCAGTACTTC. It specifies CASSTLAGGGAQYF.

This sequence joins TRBV6-4 and TRBJ2-1; TRBD1 is a possible D gene (6 bases). This CDR3 region has 13 residues. Per germline, CDR1 MRHNA and CDR2 SNTAGT. The V end was cut by 5 bases, the J end by 4 bases, with 9 bases between. The CDR3 loop reads CASSQGPYNEQFF. CDR3 DNA sequence: TGTGCCAGCAGTCAGGGGCCTTACAATGAGCAGTTCTTC.

The CDR3 coding sequence is TGTGCCAGTAGTAGTCTCAGGCAGACGATAAATCAGCCCCAGCATTTT. Translating gives CASSSLRQTINQPQHF. The chain couples TRBV19 to TRBJ1-5; the D is unclear. Germline lookup yields CDR1 LNHDA and CDR2 SQIVND (reference sequence). With 4 bases removed from V and 4 bases from J, the gap between germline ends came to 17 bases. This CDR3 comprises 16 residues.

The chain is built from TRBV10-1 and TRBJ2-2; D unresolved. The germline gives CDR1 WNHNN, CDR2 SYGVQD (reference sequence). The CDR3 sequence is 13 residues long. V shed 5 bases and J shed 8 bases, with 12 bases lying between them. In DNA form, the CDR3 reads TGCGCCAGCAGTACCAAAAGCCGGGGGGAGCTGTTTTTT. It yields the protein CASSTKSRGELFF.

The chain couples TRBV6-6 to TRBJ1-2; a possible D gene is TRBD1 (6 bases). The CDR3 loop spans 13 amino acids. Germline-derived CDR1 and CDR2 are MNHNY and SVGAGI (reference sequence). Between the trimmed V and J ends, which lost 7 bases and 5 bases, there was a span of 14 bases. CDR3 protein: CASTPRGGYGYTF. CDR3 bases: TGTGCCAGCACACCGAGGGGGGGATATGGCTACACCTTC.

Only one count was recorded for this clone. The chain has TRBV30 and TRBJ2-1; D might be TRBD2 (5 bases). This CDR3 is built from 12 residues. V lost 2 bases, J lost 9 bases, and 11 bases lay in between. The germline V gene encodes CDR1 GTSNPN and CDR2 SVGIG (reference sequence). DNA for the CDR3: TGTGCCTGGAGTCTAGCCGGTCTTGAGCAGTTCTTC. Protein: CAWSLAGLEQFF.

This rearrangement joins TRBV21-1 to TRBJ2-7; TRBD1, the D gene given by the table, was not confirmed from the DNA. TRBV21-1 is designated a pseudogene. CDR3 size: 16 residues. As DNA, the CDR3 is TGTGCCAGCAGCCCCTCGGCGGGGACAGGGCCCTACGAGCAGTACTTC. Protein product: CASSPSAGTGPYEQYF.

Note on this clone: One junction end disagrees with the germline gene, perhaps due to a read error. This sequence joins TRBV7-9 and TRBJ2-2; 12 bases fit TRBD2. In germline, CDR1 is SEHNR, CDR2 FQNEAQ (reference sequence). The CDR3 extends over 17 amino acids. The CDR3 spells CSSSFGGLAGNTGELFF. The CDR3 coding sequence is TGTTCCAGCAGCTTCGGGGGACTAGCGGGGAACACCGGGGAGCTGTTTTTT.

There are a few counts of this clone. The chain recombines TRBV4-3 with TRBJ1-5; tentative D call: TRBD1 (5 bases). Germline V gene lookup returns CDR1 LGHNA and CDR2 YSLEER. V lost 0 bases and J 6 bases, leaving 18 bases between the germline ends. CDR3 length: 17 amino acids. The CDR3 DNA follows: TGCGCCAGCAGCCAAGAGCCCCAAACTTCGGGGGGTCAGCCCCAGCATTTT. As protein: CASSQEPQTSGGQPQHF.

The gene calls are TRBV19 and TRBJ2-5; D is unresolved. V dropped 4 bases and J dropped 3 bases, with 6 bases sitting between them. The germline gives CDR1 LNHDA, CDR2 SQIVND (reference sequence). There are 12 residues in the CDR3. The DNA for the CDR3 is TGTGCCAGTAGTAGAGGAGAAGAGACCCAGTACTTC. As protein: CASSRGEETQYF.

The gene calls are TRBV6-5 and TRBJ2-7; TRBD1 is a possible D gene (5 bases). Germline V gives CDR1 MNHEY, CDR2 SVGAGI. The length of the CDR3 is 13 residues. Deletions cut 3 bases from V and 3 bases from J, with 9 bases between. The CDR3 coding sequence is TGTGCCAGCAGTTATGACAGAATCTACGAGCAGTACTTC. This sequence encodes CASSYDRIYEQYF.